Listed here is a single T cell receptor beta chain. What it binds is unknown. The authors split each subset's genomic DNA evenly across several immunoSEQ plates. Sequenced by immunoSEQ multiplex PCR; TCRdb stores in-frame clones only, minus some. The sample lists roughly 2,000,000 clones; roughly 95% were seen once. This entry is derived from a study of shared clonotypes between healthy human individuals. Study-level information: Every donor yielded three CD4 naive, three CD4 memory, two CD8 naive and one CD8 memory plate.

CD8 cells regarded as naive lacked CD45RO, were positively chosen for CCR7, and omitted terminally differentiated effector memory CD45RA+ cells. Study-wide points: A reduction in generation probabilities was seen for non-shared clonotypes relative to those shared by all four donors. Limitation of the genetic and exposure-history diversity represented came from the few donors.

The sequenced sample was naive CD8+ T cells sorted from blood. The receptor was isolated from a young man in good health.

Written as DNA, the CDR3 is TGTGCCAGCACCGGGACAGGGGCCTTGAACACTGAAGCTTTCTTT. Amino acids: CASTGTGALNTEAFF. The chain uses TRBV25-1 and TRBJ1-1, with 10 bases that match TRBD1. The CDR3 contains 15 residues. J lost 0 bases, V lost 7 bases, and 5 bases had no gene match. The germline CDR1 and CDR2 sequences are MGHDK and SYGVNS.